This TCR beta chain derives from a study of blood T cell repertoires in COVID-19. Study overall: The cDNA or gDNA used as material had been derived from T cells, B-cell-depleted T cells, or PBMCs.

Seattle patients were enrolled while actively infected and followed longitudinally. The table came from immunoSEQ multiplex PCR; TCRdb's copy has only in-frame clones and leaves some out. The sample shows some 56,000 clones, approximately 90% of them seen only once. Germline V gives CDR1 MNHEY, CDR2 SMNVEV (reference sequence). J gave up 2 bases and V 7 bases, and 5 bases lay outside the gene matches. The CDR3 is made up of 14 amino acids. The chain carries TRBV27 and TRBJ2-7; 10 nucleotides line up with TRBD2. The sequence was obtained from a woman between 55 and 75 years old with COVID-19, enrolled during active disease. Sequencing was performed on peripheral blood. The CDR3 here is CASTPLAGPYEQYF. Here the CDR3 DNA reads TGTGCCAGCACCCCACTAGCGGGGCCCTACGAGCAGTACTTC.